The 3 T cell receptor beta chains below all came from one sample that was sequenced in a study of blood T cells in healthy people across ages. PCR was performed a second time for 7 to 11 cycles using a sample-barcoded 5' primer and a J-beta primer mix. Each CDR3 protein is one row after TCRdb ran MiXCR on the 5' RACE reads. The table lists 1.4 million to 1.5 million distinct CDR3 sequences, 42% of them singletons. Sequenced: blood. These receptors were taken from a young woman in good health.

The CDR3 DNA follows: TGCAGCGTCGGGGGACAGACGAACACTGAAGCTTTCTTT. Translation: CSVGGQTNTEAFF. The chain links TRBV29-1 to TRBJ1-1; TRBD1 aligns across 7 bases. J lost 1 base, V lost 6 bases, and 5 bases had no gene match. The CDR3 extends over 13 amino acids. Germline loops: CDR1 SQVTM, CDR2 ANQGSEA.

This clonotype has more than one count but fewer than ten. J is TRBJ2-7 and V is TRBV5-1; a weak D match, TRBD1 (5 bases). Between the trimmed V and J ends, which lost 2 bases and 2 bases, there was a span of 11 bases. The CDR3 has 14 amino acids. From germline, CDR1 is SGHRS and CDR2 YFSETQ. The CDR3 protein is CASSFQDTTYEQYF. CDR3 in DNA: TGCGCCAGCAGCTTCCAGGACACCACCTACGAGCAGTACTTC.

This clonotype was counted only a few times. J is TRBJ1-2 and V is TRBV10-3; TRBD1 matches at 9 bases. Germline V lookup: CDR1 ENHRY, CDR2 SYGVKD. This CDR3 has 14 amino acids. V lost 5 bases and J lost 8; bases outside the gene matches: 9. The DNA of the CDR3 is TGTGCCATCAGTCGAGAGGGACAGGGCGACGGCTACACCTTC. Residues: CAISREGQGDGYTF.